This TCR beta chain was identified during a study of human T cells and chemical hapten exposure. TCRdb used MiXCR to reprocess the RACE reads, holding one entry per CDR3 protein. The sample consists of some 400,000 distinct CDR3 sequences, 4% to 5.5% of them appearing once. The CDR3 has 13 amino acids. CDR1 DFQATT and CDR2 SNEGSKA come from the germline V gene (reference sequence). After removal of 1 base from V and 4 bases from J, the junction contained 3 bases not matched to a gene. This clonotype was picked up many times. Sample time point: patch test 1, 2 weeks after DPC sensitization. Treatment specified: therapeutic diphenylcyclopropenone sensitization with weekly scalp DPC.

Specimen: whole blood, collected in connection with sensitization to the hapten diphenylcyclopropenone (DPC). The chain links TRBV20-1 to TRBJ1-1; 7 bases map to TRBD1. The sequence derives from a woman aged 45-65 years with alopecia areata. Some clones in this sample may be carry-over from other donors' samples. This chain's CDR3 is CSARVPGGTEAFF. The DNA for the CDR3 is TGCAGTGCTAGAGTCCCAGGGGGCACTGAAGCTTTCTTT.